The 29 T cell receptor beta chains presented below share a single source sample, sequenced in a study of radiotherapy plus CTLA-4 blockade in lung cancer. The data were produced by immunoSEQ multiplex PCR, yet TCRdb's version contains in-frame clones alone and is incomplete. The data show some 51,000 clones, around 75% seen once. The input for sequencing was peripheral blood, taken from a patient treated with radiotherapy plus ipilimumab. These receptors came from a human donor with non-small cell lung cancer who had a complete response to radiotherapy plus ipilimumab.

CDR3: CASSLDLSLAGGKETQYF. In DNA, the CDR3 is TGTGCCAGCAGCTTAGATCTATCGCTAGCGGGAGGGAAAGAGACCCAGTACTTC. V gene TRBV11-3 combines with J gene TRBJ2-5; TRBD2 agrees at 12 bases. The CDR3 extends over 18 amino acids. V shed 0 bases, J shed 3 bases, and the junction held 8 bases outside the gene matches. Germline loops: CDR1 SGHNT, CDR2 YENEEA.

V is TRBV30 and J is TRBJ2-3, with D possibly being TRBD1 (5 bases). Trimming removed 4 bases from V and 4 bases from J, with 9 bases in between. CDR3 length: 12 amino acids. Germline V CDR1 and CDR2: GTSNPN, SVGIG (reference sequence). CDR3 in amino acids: CAWKPGSDTQYF. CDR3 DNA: TGTGCCTGGAAGCCAGGGTCAGATACGCAGTATTTT.

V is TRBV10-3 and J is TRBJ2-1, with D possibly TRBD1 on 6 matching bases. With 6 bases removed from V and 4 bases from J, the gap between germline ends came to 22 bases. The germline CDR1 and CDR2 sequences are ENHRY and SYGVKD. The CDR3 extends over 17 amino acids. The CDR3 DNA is TGTGCCATCAGCGCAGGGCTCCAGGGGTCGGGGTACAATGAGCAGTTCTTC. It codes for CAISAGLQGSGYNEQFF.

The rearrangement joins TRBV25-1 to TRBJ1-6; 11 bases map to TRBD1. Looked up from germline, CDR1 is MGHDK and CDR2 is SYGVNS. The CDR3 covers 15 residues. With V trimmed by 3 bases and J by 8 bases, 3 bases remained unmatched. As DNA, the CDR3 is TGTGCCAGCAGTGAGGACAGGGGGCCATATTCACCCCTCCACTTT. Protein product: CASSEDRGPYSPLHF.

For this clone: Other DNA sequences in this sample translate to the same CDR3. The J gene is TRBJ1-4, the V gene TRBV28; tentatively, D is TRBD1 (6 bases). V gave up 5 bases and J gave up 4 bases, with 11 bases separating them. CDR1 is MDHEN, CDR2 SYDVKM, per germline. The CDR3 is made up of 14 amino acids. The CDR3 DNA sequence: TGTGCCAGCAGTCCGGGACAACGTAATGAAAAACTGTTTTTT. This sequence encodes CASSPGQRNEKLFF.

The CDR3 coding sequence is TGTGCCAGCAGTTACTCCACCCCGGACACCGGGGAGCTGTTTTTT. Its translation: CASSYSTPDTGELFF. The chain recombines TRBV6-5 with TRBJ2-2; D call uncertain. The CDR3 totals 15 residues. The germline V and J ends were trimmed by 0 bases and 3 bases, with 8 bases remaining between them. The germline gives CDR1 MNHEY, CDR2 SVGAGI.

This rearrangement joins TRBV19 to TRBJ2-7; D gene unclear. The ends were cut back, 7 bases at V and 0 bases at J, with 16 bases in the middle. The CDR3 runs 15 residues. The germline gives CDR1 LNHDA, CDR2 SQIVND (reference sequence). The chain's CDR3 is CASTLTFGGSYEQYF. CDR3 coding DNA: TGTGCCAGTACCCTAACCTTCGGCGGCTCCTACGAGCAGTACTTC.

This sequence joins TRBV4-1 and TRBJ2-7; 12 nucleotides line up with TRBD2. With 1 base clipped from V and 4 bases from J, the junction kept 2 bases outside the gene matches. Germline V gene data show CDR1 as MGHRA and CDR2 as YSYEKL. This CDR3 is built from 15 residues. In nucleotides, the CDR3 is TGCGCCAGCAGCCAAGGGACTAGCGGGATTTACGAGCAGTACGTC. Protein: CASSQGTSGIYEQYV.

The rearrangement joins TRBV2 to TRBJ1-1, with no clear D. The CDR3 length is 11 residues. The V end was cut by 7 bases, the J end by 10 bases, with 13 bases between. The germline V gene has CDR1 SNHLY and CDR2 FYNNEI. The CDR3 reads CASTYSLGAFF. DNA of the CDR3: TGTGCCAGCACCTACTCGCTCGGAGCTTTCTTT.

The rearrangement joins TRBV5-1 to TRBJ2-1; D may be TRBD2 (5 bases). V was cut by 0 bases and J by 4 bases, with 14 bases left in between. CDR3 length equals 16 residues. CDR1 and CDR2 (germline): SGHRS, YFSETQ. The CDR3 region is CASSLEVGVGYNEQFF. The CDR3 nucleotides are TGCGCCAGCAGCTTGGAGGTGGGAGTTGGATACAATGAGCAGTTCTTC.

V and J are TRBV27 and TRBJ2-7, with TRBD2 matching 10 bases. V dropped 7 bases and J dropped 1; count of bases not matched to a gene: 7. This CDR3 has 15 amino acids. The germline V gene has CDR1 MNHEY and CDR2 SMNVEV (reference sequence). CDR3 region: CASTLSGGGSYEQYF. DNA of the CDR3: TGTGCCAGCACCCTGAGCGGGGGGGGTTCCTACGAGCAGTACTTC.

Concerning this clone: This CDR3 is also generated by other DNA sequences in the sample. The DNA of the CDR3 is TGCGCCAGCAGCCAAGAACGCGCATACGAGCAGTACTTC. Translating gives CASSQERAYEQYF. The chain joins TRBV4-3 to TRBJ2-7; D ambiguous. There are 13 residues in the CDR3. V was clipped by 0 bases and J by 4 bases, with 7 bases between them. Germline CDR1 LGHNA, CDR2 YSLEER.

The CDR3 protein is CASRRAGELFF. CDR3 DNA: TGTGCCAGCAGGAGGGCCGGGGAGCTGTTTTTT. This rearrangement joins TRBV5-8 to TRBJ2-2; TRBD2 might be the D (5 bases). The germline V gene has CDR1 SGHTS and CDR2 YDEGEE. V lost 5 bases, J lost 6 bases, and 5 bases lay in between. This CDR3 is built from 11 residues.

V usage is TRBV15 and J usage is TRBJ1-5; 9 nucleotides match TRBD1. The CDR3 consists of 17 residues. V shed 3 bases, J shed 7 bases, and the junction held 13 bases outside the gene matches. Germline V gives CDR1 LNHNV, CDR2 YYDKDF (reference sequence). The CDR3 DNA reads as TGTGCCACCAGCAGGATCCGGACAGGGGAGGGTAGGCAGCCCCAGCATTTT. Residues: CATSRIRTGEGRQPQHF.

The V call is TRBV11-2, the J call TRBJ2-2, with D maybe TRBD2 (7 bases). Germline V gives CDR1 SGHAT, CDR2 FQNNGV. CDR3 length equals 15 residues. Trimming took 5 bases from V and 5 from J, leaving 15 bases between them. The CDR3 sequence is CASSPRGARTGELFF. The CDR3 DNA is TGTGCCAGCAGCCCCCGGGGGGCTCGGACCGGGGAGCTGTTTTTT. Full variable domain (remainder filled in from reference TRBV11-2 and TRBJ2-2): EAGVAQSPRYKIIEKRQSVAFWCNPISGHATLYWYQQILGQGPKLLIQFQNNGVVDDSQLPKDRFSAERLKGVDSTLKIQPAKLEDSAVYLCASSPRGARTGELFFGEGSRLTVL.

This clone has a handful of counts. The DNA of the CDR3 is TGTGCCAGCAGTGGACGACAAAACACTGAAGCTTTCTTT. Translated, it gives CASSGRQNTEAFF. The V gene is TRBV2, the J gene TRBJ1-1; D ambiguous. The CDR3 consists of 13 residues. The germline V gene encodes CDR1 SNHLY and CDR2 FYNNEI. V was clipped by 4 bases and J by 2 bases, with 8 bases between them.

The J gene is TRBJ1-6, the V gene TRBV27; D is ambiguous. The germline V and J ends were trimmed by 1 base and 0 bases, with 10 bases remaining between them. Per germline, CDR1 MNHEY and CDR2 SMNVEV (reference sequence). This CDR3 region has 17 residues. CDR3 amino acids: CASSLFGSGSYNSPLHF. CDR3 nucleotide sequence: TGTGCCAGCAGTTTATTCGGGTCGGGCTCCTATAATTCACCCCTCCACTTT.

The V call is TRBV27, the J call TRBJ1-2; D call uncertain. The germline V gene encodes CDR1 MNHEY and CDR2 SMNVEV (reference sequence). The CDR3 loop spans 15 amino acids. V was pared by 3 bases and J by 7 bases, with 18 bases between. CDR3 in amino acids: CASSFAGGTGSGYTF. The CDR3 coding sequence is TGTGCCAGCAGTTTTGCCGGTGGCACCGGGTCTGGCTACACCTTC.

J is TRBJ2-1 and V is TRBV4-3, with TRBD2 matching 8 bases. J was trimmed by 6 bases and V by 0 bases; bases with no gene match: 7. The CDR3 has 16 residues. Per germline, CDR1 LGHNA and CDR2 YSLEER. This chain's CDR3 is CASSQDRGLVTNEQFF. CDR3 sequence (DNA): TGCGCCAGCAGCCAAGATAGGGGACTAGTGACCAATGAGCAGTTCTTC.

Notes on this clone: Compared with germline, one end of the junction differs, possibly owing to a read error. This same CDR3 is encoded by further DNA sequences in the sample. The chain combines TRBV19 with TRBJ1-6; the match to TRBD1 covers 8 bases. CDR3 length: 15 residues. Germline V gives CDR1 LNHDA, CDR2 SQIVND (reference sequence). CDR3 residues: CASSSRDRRNSPLHF. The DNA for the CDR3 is TGTGCCAGTAGTTCCCGGGACAGGCGGAATTCCCCCCTCCACTTT.

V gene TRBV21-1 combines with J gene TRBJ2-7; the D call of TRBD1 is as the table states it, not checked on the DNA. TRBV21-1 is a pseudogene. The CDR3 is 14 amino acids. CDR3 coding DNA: TGTGCCAGCAGCAAGGCAGGATACTCCTACGAGCAGTACTTC. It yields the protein CASSKAGYSYEQYF.

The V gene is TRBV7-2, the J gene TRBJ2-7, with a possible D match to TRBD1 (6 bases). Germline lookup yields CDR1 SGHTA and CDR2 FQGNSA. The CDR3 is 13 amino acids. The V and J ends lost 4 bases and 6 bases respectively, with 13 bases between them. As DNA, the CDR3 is TGTGCCAGCAGCTGGGGGCCAGCTTCCGAGCAGTACTTC. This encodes CASSWGPASEQYF.

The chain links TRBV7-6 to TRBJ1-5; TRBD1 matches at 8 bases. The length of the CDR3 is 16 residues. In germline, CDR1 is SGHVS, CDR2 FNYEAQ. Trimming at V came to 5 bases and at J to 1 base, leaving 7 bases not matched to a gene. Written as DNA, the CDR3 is TGTGCCAGCAGCCCCGGACAGGGTTTAAGCAATCAGCCCCAGCATTTT. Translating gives CASSPGQGLSNQPQHF.

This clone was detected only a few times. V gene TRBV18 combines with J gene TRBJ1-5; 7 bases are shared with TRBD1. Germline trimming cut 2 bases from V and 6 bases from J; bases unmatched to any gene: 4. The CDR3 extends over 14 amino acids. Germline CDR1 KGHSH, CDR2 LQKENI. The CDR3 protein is CASSPDRAFQPQHF. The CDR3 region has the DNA TGTGCCAGCTCACCAGACAGGGCCTTTCAGCCCCAGCATTTT.

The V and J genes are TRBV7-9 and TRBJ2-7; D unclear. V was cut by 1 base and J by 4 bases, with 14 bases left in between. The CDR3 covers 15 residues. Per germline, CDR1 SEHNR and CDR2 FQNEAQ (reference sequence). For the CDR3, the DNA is TGTGCCAGCAGCTTAGGGGCCAGGAACCCTTACGAGCAGTACTTC. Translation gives CASSLGARNPYEQYF.

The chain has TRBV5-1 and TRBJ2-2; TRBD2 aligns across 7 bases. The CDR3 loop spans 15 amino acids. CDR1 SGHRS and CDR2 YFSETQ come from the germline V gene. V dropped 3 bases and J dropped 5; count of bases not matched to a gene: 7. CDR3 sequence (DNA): TGCGCCAGCAGCTCCGGGACTATCATGACCGGGGAGCTGTTTTTT. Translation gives CASSSGTIMTGELFF.

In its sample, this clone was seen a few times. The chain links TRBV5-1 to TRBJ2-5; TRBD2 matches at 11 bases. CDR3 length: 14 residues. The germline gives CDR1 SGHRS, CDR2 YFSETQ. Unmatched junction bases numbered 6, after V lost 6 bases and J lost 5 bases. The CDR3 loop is CASKLAGDGETQYF. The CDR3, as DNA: TGCGCCAGCAAACTAGCGGGAGATGGGGAGACCCAGTACTTC.

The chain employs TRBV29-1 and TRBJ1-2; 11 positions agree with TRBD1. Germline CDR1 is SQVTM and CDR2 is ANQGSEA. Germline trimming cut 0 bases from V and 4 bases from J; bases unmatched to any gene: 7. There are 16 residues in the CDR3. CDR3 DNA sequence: TGCAGCGTTGAAGATGGGTGGACAGGGGGCGTCTATGGCTACACCTTC. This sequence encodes CSVEDGWTGGVYGYTF.

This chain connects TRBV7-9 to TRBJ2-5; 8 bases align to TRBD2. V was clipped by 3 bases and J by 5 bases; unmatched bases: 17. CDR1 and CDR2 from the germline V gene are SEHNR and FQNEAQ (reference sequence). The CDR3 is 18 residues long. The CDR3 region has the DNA TGTGCCAGCAGCTTTCCCCCAAGCGGGAGTCGTCTGTCGGAGACCCAGTACTTC. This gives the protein CASSFPPSGSRLSETQYF.